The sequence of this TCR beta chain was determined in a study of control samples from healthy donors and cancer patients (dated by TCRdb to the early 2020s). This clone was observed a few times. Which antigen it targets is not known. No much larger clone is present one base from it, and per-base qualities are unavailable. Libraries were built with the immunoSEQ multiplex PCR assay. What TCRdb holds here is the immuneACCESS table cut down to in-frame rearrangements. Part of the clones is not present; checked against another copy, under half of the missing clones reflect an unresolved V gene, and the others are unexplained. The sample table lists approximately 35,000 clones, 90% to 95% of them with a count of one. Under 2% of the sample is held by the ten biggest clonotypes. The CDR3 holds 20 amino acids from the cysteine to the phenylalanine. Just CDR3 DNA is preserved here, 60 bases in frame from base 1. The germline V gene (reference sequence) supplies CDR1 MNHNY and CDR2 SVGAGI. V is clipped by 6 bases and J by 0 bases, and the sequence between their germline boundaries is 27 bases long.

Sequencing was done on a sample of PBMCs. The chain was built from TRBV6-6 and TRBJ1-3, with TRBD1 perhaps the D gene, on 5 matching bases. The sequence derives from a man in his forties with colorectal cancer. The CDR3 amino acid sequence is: CASSTTRQWSQSHSGNTIYF. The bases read TGTGCCAGCAGCACGACGCGACAGTGGTCCCAGTCTCACTCTGGAAACACCATATATTTT.